The 21 T cell receptor beta chains in this list originate from one sample, sequenced in a study of T cells in Graves' hyperthyroidism and ophthalmopathy. RNA transcripts gave rise to amplified TCR beta CDR3 regions. HTBI primers were employed in a first-round RT-PCR of the TCR CDR3. One entry per CDR3 protein results from TCRdb running MiXCR on the multiplex PCR reads. Of around 520,000 distinct CDR3 sequences listed, less than 15% are singletons. Source material: blood. These receptors were collected from a woman between 40 and 50 years old with Graves' hyperthyroidism.

This clonotype was counted only a few times. This rearrangement joins TRBV20-1 to TRBJ2-2; 9 nucleotides align to TRBD2. Germline CDR1 DFQATT, CDR2 SNEGSKA (reference sequence). V gave up 2 bases and J gave up 2 bases; unmatched junction bases: 6. The CDR3 sequence is 16 residues long. The CDR3 coding sequence is TGCAGTGCTAGACCTCTAGCGGGAACTAACACCGGGGAGCTGTTTTTT. Translated: CSARPLAGTNTGELFF.

This clonotype showed up just a few times. The genes are TRBV25-1 and TRBJ2-1; TRBD2 might be the D (6 bases). CDR3 size: 18 residues. V lost 1 base and J 4 bases, leaving 20 bases between the germline ends. CDR1 MGHDK and CDR2 SYGVNS come from the germline V gene. The CDR3 DNA reads as TGTGCCAGCAGTGAATGGGTCCGGGGGAATGTTGGGTACAATGAGCAGTTCTTC. Protein: CASSEWVRGNVGYNEQFF.

This clonotype has at least ten counts. The gene calls are TRBV7-6 and TRBJ2-7; TRBD1 matches at 7 bases. V lost 0 bases, J lost 5 bases, and 10 bases stayed unmatched. This CDR3 has 16 amino acids. Germline V lookup: CDR1 SGHVS, CDR2 FNYEAQ. CDR3 amino acids: CASSLASEGGKDEQYF. CDR3 in DNA: TGTGCCAGCAGCTTAGCGTCTGAAGGGGGCAAGGACGAGCAGTACTTC.

In this sample, this clonotype turned up a few times. The genes are TRBV20-1 and TRBJ2-5, with 13 bases that match TRBD2. The CDR3 has 15 residues. CDR1 is DFQATT, CDR2 SNEGSKA, per germline (reference sequence). V shed 6 bases and J 5 bases; nucleotides not matched to a gene: 9. The CDR3 coding sequence is TGCAGTGCCTTGCGGACTAGCGGGAGTGCGGAGACCCAGTACTTC. The encoded protein is CSALRTSGSAETQYF.

Many counts were recorded for this clonotype. J is TRBJ2-5 and V is TRBV7-2; TRBD2 is a possible D gene (5 bases). The V gene's germline CDR1 is SGHTA and CDR2 FQGNSA. The CDR3 is 15 amino acids. Trimming left V 5 bases short and J 5 bases short, with 18 bases between. The CDR3 DNA reads TGTGCCAGCAGCCTTTGGGAGCGGCCGGGGGAGACCCAGTACTTC. Encoded protein: CASSLWERPGETQYF.

This clonotype was counted at least ten times. The chain combines TRBV12-3 or TRBV12-4 with TRBJ2-1, with D possibly matching TRBD2 (5 bases). V lost 6 bases to trimming and J lost 5 bases, with 17 bases between them. The CDR3 sequence is 15 residues long. The CDR3 loop reads CASRTDGVFNNEQFF. CDR3 DNA: TGTGCCAGCAGGACGGACGGGGTTTTCAACAATGAGCAGTTCTTC.

This clonotype occurred many times. This chain uses TRBV2 with TRBJ2-7; D might be TRBD2 (6 bases). The CDR3 has 14 residues. Per the germline V gene, CDR1 is SNHLY and CDR2 is FYNNEI. V gave up 1 base and J gave up 6 bases, with 13 bases separating them. The CDR3 loop reads CASSEGLARGEQYF. For the CDR3, the DNA is TGTGCCAGCAGTGAAGGACTCGCGCGGGGCGAGCAGTACTTC.

This clonotype was recorded many times. The chain has TRBV7-2 and TRBJ2-5; 10 nucleotides align to TRBD1. Losses at the gene ends were 8 bases for V and 4 bases for J; bases not matched to a gene: 10. The CDR3 runs 15 residues. Per germline, CDR1 SGHTA and CDR2 FQGNSA. In DNA form, the CDR3 reads TGTGCCAGCTCGAGACTCGGGACAGGGGTAGAGACCCAGTACTTC. Its protein is CASSRLGTGVETQYF. The variable domain in full, with the rest retrieved from reference TRBV7-2 and TRBJ2-5, is GAGVSQSPSNKVTEKGKDVELRCDPISGHTALYWYRQSLGQGLEFLIYFQGNSAPDKSGLPSDRFSAERTGGSVSTLTIQRTQQEDSAVYLCASSRLGTGVETQYFGPGTRLLVL.

This clonotype was found once. Being one base from a much bigger clone, this may be a read error. The V call is TRBV2, the J call TRBJ2-7; TRBD2 matches at 10 bases. Germline lookup yields CDR1 SNHLY and CDR2 FYNNEI. The CDR3 is made up of 12 amino acids. The junction had 3 bases not matched to a gene; V was cut back by 7 bases and J by 6 bases. The CDR3 region is CASTSGSPEQYF. In DNA, the CDR3 is TGTGCCAGCACTAGCGGGAGCCCCGAGCAGTACTTC.

This clonotype showed up many times. V usage is TRBV20-1 and J usage is TRBJ2-1; the match to TRBD1 covers 11 bases. Germline V CDR1 and CDR2: DFQATT, SNEGSKA (reference sequence). V was clipped by 6 bases and J by 7 bases; unmatched bases: 11. CDR3 length: 15 residues. The CDR3 region is CSAPGGGQGVNEQFF. The CDR3 DNA follows: TGCAGTGCGCCGGGTGGGGGACAGGGGGTAAATGAGCAGTTCTTC.

The gene calls are TRBV29-1 and TRBJ2-5; D call uncertain. CDR3 length: 13 amino acids. The V end was cut by 3 bases, the J end by 4 bases, with 12 bases between. Germline lookup yields CDR1 SQVTM and CDR2 ANQGSEA. CDR3 in amino acids: CSVDKVWGETQYF. Written as DNA, the CDR3 is TGCAGCGTTGATAAGGTGTGGGGAGAGACCCAGTACTTC.

At least ten counts were recorded for this clonotype. The CDR3 loop is CASRRGAYSYNEQFF. CDR3 in DNA: TGTGCCAGCAGGAGGGGGGCTTACTCCTACAATGAGCAGTTCTTC. The chain combines TRBV2 with TRBJ2-1; D may match TRBD1 or TRBD2 (6 bases each). The CDR3 covers 15 residues. CDR1 is SNHLY and CDR2 is FYNNEI in the germline V gene. V shed 6 bases and J shed 0 bases, with 12 bases lying between them.

The V gene is TRBV3-1, the J gene TRBJ1-4; a possible D gene is TRBD1 (5 bases). CDR1 and CDR2 (germline): LGHDT, YNNKEL (reference sequence). Deletions cut 7 bases from V and 2 bases from J, with 20 bases between. The CDR3 extends over 17 amino acids. The CDR3 DNA reads TGTGCCAGCACGGATACAGGAGGTCGGATTACTAATGAAAAACTGTTTTTT. This encodes CASTDTGGRITNEKLFF.

This clonotype occurred many times. This chain joins TRBV3-1 and TRBJ2-5; 10 positions match TRBD1. The CDR3 is 14 amino acids. Germline CDR1 and CDR2: LGHDT and YNNKEL (reference sequence). Trimming took 2 bases from V and 4 from J; bases not matched to a gene: 1. CDR3 amino acids: CASSQRTGGETQYF. The CDR3 DNA reads as TGTGCCAGCAGCCAACGGACAGGGGGAGAGACCCAGTACTTC.

The V call is TRBV27, the J call TRBJ2-7, with 12 bases that match TRBD1. The CDR3 is made up of 14 amino acids. The V gene end was trimmed by 4 bases and the J gene end by 4 bases; junction bases not matched to a gene: 2. Germline V gene lookup returns CDR1 MNHEY and CDR2 SMNVEV (reference sequence). The CDR3 region has the DNA TGTGCCAGCAGTTGGGACAGGGGGCGATACGAGCAGTACTTC. As protein: CASSWDRGRYEQYF.

This clonotype came up a few times. V and J are TRBV6-5 and TRBJ1-3; a possible D gene is TRBD1 (5 bases). This CDR3 contains 15 residues. Trimming stripped 2 bases from V and 2 bases from J, with 10 bases between. In germline, CDR1 is MNHEY, CDR2 SVGAGI. The CDR3 spells CASSYRGIPGNTIYF. In DNA, the CDR3 is TGTGCCAGCAGTTACAGGGGAATCCCTGGAAACACCATATATTTT.

In its sample, this clonotype was seen many times. The genes are TRBV20-1 and TRBJ1-5, with unresolved D. Trimming left V 0 bases short and J 1 base short, with 22 bases between. The CDR3 extends over 19 amino acids. The germline CDR1 and CDR2 sequences are DFQATT and SNEGSKA (reference sequence). The CDR3 coding sequence is TGCAGTGCTAGAGATCGGTCCGGAGCTCCCCCGCGGAGCAATCAGCCCCAGCATTTT. It specifies CSARDRSGAPPRSNQPQHF.

This chain connects TRBV20-1 to TRBJ1-2; D is uncertain. There are 11 residues in the CDR3. With 4 bases removed from V and 8 bases from J, the gap between germline ends came to 11 bases. Germline values: CDR1 DFQATT, CDR2 SNEGSKA (reference sequence). CDR3 sequence reads: CSANPDGGYTF. The CDR3 coding sequence is TGCAGTGCTAACCCGGACGGGGGCTACACCTTC.

This clonotype appeared a few times. V is TRBV6-2 or TRBV6-3 and J is TRBJ2-1; no reliable D call. From germline, CDR1 is MNHEY and CDR2 SVGEGT. The germline V and J ends were trimmed by 1 base and 6 bases, with 13 bases remaining between them. This CDR3 contains 15 residues. DNA for the CDR3: TGTGCCAGCAGTTACTACACCCGATTTGTCAATGAGCAGTTCTTC. This codes for CASSYYTRFVNEQFF.

In this sample, this clonotype turned up many times. This rearrangement joins TRBV6-1 to TRBJ2-1; D not resolved. Per germline, CDR1 MNHNS and CDR2 SASEGT. There are 13 residues in the CDR3. The V gene lost 2 bases and the J gene lost 8 bases, with 10 bases spanning the gap. CDR3 in DNA: TGTGCCAGCAGTGAACGGAGTCTGGATGAGCAGTTCTTC. Translated: CASSERSLDEQFF.

This clonotype has a handful of counts. The genes are TRBV27 and TRBJ1-2, with 7 bases aligning to TRBD1. There are 16 residues in the CDR3. V was clipped by 6 bases and J by 4 bases; unmatched bases: 14. CDR1 is MNHEY, CDR2 SMNVEV, per germline (reference sequence). CDR3 coding DNA: TGTGCCAGCAGCTCAATGAGGGACAGCTTAGCCTATGGCTACACCTTC. Residues: CASSSMRDSLAYGYTF.